A single sample is the source of the 23 T cell receptor beta chains below, sequenced in a study of cytomegalovirus exposure and HLA in healthy donors. This PCR relied on a set of 60 Vbeta primers and 13 Jbeta primers. Only in-frame clones appear in the TCRdb table, and some are missing; sequencing was by immunoSEQ multiplex PCR. The table records approximately 180,000 clones, approximately 82% of them present only once. The specimen was PBMCs. These TCRs come from a woman younger than 35 in good health and CMV-seronegative.

The J gene is TRBJ2-3, the V gene TRBV7-2, with D possibly being TRBD2 (6 bases). Looked up from germline, CDR1 is SGHTA and CDR2 is FQGNSA. The CDR3 is 17 residues long. The V end was cut by 1 base, the J end by 1 base, with 15 bases between. The DNA of the CDR3 is TGTGCCAGCAGCTTAGTGGAGCGGGCCCCCCGCACAGATACGCAGTATTTT. Translated: CASSLVERAPRTDTQYF.

The rearrangement uses TRBV4-3 and TRBJ2-7; 7 bases map to TRBD2. Unmatched junction bases numbered 7, after V lost 0 bases and J lost 2 bases. CDR3 length equals 16 residues. The V gene's germline CDR1 is LGHNA and CDR2 YSLEER. The CDR3, as DNA: TGCGCCAGCAGCCAAGATTTGGCAGCGGGGACCTACGAGCAGTACTTC. Amino acid sequence: CASSQDLAAGTYEQYF.

This chain connects TRBV27 to TRBJ1-5, with 8 bases identical to TRBD1. V lost 5 bases, J lost 4 bases, and 4 bases stayed unmatched. The CDR3 is 14 amino acids. The germline V gene has CDR1 MNHEY and CDR2 SMNVEV (reference sequence). The CDR3 spells CASSDRGRNQPQHF. The CDR3 DNA sequence: TGTGCCAGCAGTGACAGGGGTCGGAATCAGCCCCAGCATTTT.

This chain joins TRBV7-9 and TRBJ2-2; 9 nucleotides match TRBD2. The CDR3 covers 16 residues. V shed 0 bases and J 4 bases; nucleotides not matched to a gene: 3. Germline loops: CDR1 SEHNR, CDR2 FQNEAQ (reference sequence). The chain's CDR3 is CASSLAPSGATGELFF. The CDR3 coding sequence is TGTGCCAGCAGCTTAGCGCCTAGCGGGGCCACCGGGGAGCTGTTTTTT.

This rearrangement joins TRBV10-2 to TRBJ2-7; 10 positions agree with TRBD1. CDR3 length: 18 amino acids. Germline trimming cut 2 bases from V and 3 bases from J; bases unmatched to any gene: 13. Germline assignment: CDR1 WSHSY and CDR2 SAAADI. The CDR3 DNA reads as TGCGCCAGCAGTGAGGACAGGGGGCGAGATATTATCCACTACGAGCAGTACGTC. Amino acid sequence: CASSEDRGRDIIHYEQYV.

A single count supports this clone. V gene TRBV6-1 combines with J gene TRBJ1-5; TRBD1 might be the D (5 bases). Germline CDR1 is MNHNS and CDR2 is SASEGT. The germline V and J ends were trimmed by 0 bases and 6 bases, with 9 bases remaining between them. This CDR3 is built from 14 residues. The DNA of the CDR3 is TGTGCCAGCAGTGAAGCGCTTAGGGGTCAGCCCCAGCATTTT. The encoded protein is CASSEALRGQPQHF.

The chain is built from TRBV28 and TRBJ2-1; D not certain. V was clipped by 4 bases and J by 4 bases, with 2 bases between them. The CDR3 is 11 residues long. CDR1 MDHEN and CDR2 SYDVKM come from the germline V gene. CDR3 amino acids: CASSSYNEQFF. CDR3 nucleotides: TGTGCCAGCAGTTCTTACAATGAGCAGTTCTTC.

This rearrangement joins TRBV9 to TRBJ1-3; 10 bases line up with TRBD1. Germline CDR1 reads SGDLS; CDR2 reads YYNGEE. The junction had 10 bases not matched to a gene; V was cut back by 0 bases and J by 4 bases. The CDR3 sequence is 18 residues long. CDR3 loop: CASSVGGTGVSLGNTIYF. The CDR3 bases are TGTGCCAGCAGCGTAGGAGGGACAGGGGTCAGCCTGGGAAACACCATATATTTT. Variable domain in full (rest from reference TRBV9 and TRBJ1-3): DSGVTQTPKHLITATGQRVTLRCSPRSGDLSVYWYQQSLDQGLQFLIQYYNGEERAKGNILERFSAQQFPDLHSELNLSSLELGDSALYFCASSVGGTGVSLGNTIYFGEGSWLTVV.

This sequence joins TRBV12-5 and TRBJ1-2, with 8 bases matching TRBD1. CDR3 length: 14 residues. CDR1 is LGHNT and CDR2 is FRNRAP in the germline V gene. Trimming cost V 6 bases and J 3 bases; bases outside gene matches: 6. DNA for the CDR3: TGTGCTAGTGGGGCGACAGGGGCCCACTATGGCTACACCTTC. Amino acid sequence: CASGATGAHYGYTF.

This chain joins TRBV7-9 and TRBJ2-5; TRBD1 matches 9 bases. There are 13 residues in the CDR3. V lost 5 bases to trimming and J lost 5 bases; unmatched junction nucleotides: 3. The germline V gene encodes CDR1 SEHNR and CDR2 FQNEAQ (reference sequence). The DNA for the CDR3 is TGTGCCAGCAGCCCGACAGGGGGGGAGACCCAGTACTTC. It yields the protein CASSPTGGETQYF.

V gene TRBV19 combines with J gene TRBJ1-5; D unclear. The CDR3 runs 15 residues. Trimming left V 1 base short and J 12 bases short, with 19 bases between. Germline-derived CDR1 and CDR2 are LNHDA and SQIVND (reference sequence). CDR3 bases: TGTGCCAGTAGTATAGTGCCCAACGGCGGTGCGCTCCAGCATTTT. It encodes CASSIVPNGGALQHF.

V gene TRBV4-3 combines with J gene TRBJ2-5; D gene ambiguous. The CDR3 is 16 residues long. CDR1 and CDR2 (germline): LGHNA, YSLEER. V lost 1 base and J 1 base, leaving 13 bases between the germline ends. The CDR3 region has the DNA TGCGCCAGCAGCCAAGGCCACAGAACTTTCCAAGAGACCCAGTACTTC. Translated, it gives CASSQGHRTFQETQYF.

This clone has more than one count but fewer than ten. V gene TRBV4-3 combines with J gene TRBJ2-7; D perhaps matches TRBD2 (5 bases). The germline V gene has CDR1 LGHNA and CDR2 YSLEER. V was shortened by 0 bases and J by 5 bases, with 17 bases between the two germline ends. This CDR3 is built from 16 residues. CDR3 coding DNA: TGCGCCAGCAGCCAAGATATTTACGGGGAAGGTGACGAGCAGTACTTC. It translates to CASSQDIYGEGDEQYF.

The chain combines TRBV6-5 with TRBJ2-1; D unresolved. Trimming cost V 5 bases and J 1 base, with 9 bases left between them. The germline V gene encodes CDR1 MNHEY and CDR2 SVGAGI. The CDR3 is 14 amino acids. The CDR3 reads CASSQLVSYNEQFF. For the CDR3, the DNA is TGTGCCAGCAGTCAACTCGTATCCTACAATGAGCAGTTCTTC.

The rearrangement links TRBV7-8 to TRBJ2-7, with 7 bases identical to TRBD1. Per the germline V gene, CDR1 is SGHVS and CDR2 is FQNEAQ. CDR3 length: 15 amino acids. The V gene end was trimmed by 1 base and the J gene end by 3 bases; junction bases not matched to a gene: 6. CDR3 sequence (DNA): TGTGCCAGCAGCTTAGAGGGACAGAGAAACTACGAGCAGTACGTC. It specifies CASSLEGQRNYEQYV.

The CDR3 protein is CSAPPVNEQFF. The CDR3 coding sequence is TGCAGTGCTCCTCCGGTTAATGAGCAGTTCTTC. The chain is built from TRBV20-1 and TRBJ2-1; no clear D. Per germline, CDR1 DFQATT and CDR2 SNEGSKA (reference sequence). The V gene lost 5 bases and the J gene lost 7 bases, with 9 bases spanning the gap. The CDR3 has 11 residues.

The chain recombines TRBV2 with TRBJ2-6; 7 bases match TRBD1. V lost 3 bases and J lost 0; bases outside the gene matches: 11. Per germline, CDR1 SNHLY and CDR2 FYNNEI. The CDR3 has 19 amino acids. The CDR3 DNA follows: TGTGCCAGCAGTGAGGTAGAGGGACAGCCTAACTCTGGGGCCAACGTCCTGACTTTC. This codes for CASSEVEGQPNSGANVLTF.

The V gene is TRBV11-3, the J gene TRBJ2-3, with D perhaps TRBD2 (6 bases). Germline CDR1 reads SGHNT; CDR2 reads YENEEA. This CDR3 region has 13 residues. V was trimmed by 5 bases and J by 2 bases, leaving 8 bases between them. The CDR3 spells CASSRGTTDTQYF. CDR3 sequence (DNA): TGTGCCAGCAGCCGCGGGACCACAGATACGCAGTATTTT.

The chain combines TRBV2 with TRBJ2-5; a weak D match, TRBD1 (5 bases). The CDR3 sequence is 13 residues long. Trimming removed 7 bases at V and 2 bases at J, with 11 bases between. CDR1 and CDR2 from the germline V gene are SNHLY and FYNNEI. The CDR3 coding sequence is TGTGCCAGCATGGGGCCCCCACAAGAGACCCAGTACTTC. Protein sequence: CASMGPPQETQYF. Drawing the rest from reference TRBV2 and TRBJ2-5, the complete variable domain is EPEVTQTPSHQVTQMGQEVILRCVPISNHLYFYWYRQILGQKVEFLVSFYNNEISEKSEIFDDQFSVERPDGSNFTLKIRSTKLEDSAMYFCASMGPPQETQYFGPGTRLLVL.

The J gene is TRBJ1-2, the V gene TRBV9; 8 nucleotides match TRBD1. CDR1 and CDR2 from the germline V gene are SGDLS and YYNGEE. The V segment lost 3 bases and the J segment 7 bases; nucleotides outside the gene matches: 14. The CDR3 length is 16 residues. The CDR3 spells CASSGTGTGQLFGYTF. The CDR3 DNA follows: TGTGCCAGCAGCGGAACCGGGACAGGACAACTATTTGGCTACACCTTC. The variable domain in full, with the rest retrieved from reference TRBV9 and TRBJ1-2, is DSGVTQTPKHLITATGQRVTLRCSPRSGDLSVYWYQQSLDQGLQFLIQYYNGEERAKGNILERFSAQQFPDLHSELNLSSLELGDSALYFCASSGTGTGQLFGYTFGSGTRLTVV.

The chain recombines TRBV7-2 with TRBJ2-7; possibly TRBD1 for D (6 bases). The CDR3 has 15 residues. Germline lookup yields CDR1 SGHTA and CDR2 FQGNSA. Trimming took 3 bases from V and 2 from J, leaving 14 bases between them. CDR3 bases: TGTGCCAGCAGCTTTGAGGACAGCTCAACCTACGAGCAGTACTTC. Residues: CASSFEDSSTYEQYF.

V gene TRBV27 combines with J gene TRBJ2-4; 10 bases map to TRBD2. The CDR3 extends over 20 amino acids. The germline gives CDR1 MNHEY, CDR2 SMNVEV (reference sequence). Losses at the gene ends were 5 bases for V and 6 bases for J; bases not matched to a gene: 22. As DNA, the CDR3 is TGTGCCAGCAGTGCCTCGACAGGTCTAGCGGGAGTGGGGGTGAGAAACATTCAGTACTTC. Translated: CASSASTGLAGVGVRNIQYF.

The chain joins TRBV12-2 to TRBJ2-2; the DNA was not compared with TRBD1, the D call given in the table. TRBV12-2 is a pseudogene. This CDR3 comprises 15 residues. As DNA, the CDR3 is TGTGCAAGTCGCCCAGGGACAGGGGGCTCCGGGGAGCTGTTTTTT. Translating it yields CASRPGTGGSGELFF.